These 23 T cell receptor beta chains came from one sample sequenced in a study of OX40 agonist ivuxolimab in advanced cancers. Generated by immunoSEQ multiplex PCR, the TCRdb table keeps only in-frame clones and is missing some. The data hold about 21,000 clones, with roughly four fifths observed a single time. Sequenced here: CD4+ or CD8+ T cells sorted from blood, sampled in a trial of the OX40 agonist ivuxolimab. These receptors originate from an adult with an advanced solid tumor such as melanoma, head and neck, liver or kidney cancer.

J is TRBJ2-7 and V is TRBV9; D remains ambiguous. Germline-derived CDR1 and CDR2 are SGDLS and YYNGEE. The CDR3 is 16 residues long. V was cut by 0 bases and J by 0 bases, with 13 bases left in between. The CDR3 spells CASSVAPASSSYEQYF. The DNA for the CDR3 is TGTGCCAGCAGCGTAGCTCCTGCTTCGAGCTCCTACGAGCAGTACTTC.

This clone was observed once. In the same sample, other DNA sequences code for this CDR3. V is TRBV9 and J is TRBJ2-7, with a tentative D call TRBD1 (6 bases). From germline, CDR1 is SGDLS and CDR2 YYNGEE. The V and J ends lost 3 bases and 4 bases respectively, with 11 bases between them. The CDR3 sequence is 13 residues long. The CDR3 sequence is CASSAQGAYEQYF. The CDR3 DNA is TGTGCCAGCAGCGCACAGGGCGCGTACGAGCAGTACTTC.

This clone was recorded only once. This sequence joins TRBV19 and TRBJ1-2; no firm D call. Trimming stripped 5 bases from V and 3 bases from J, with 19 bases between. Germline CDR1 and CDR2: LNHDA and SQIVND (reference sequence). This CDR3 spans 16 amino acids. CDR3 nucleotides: TGTGCCAGTAGTCCCCGCAGGCTGAAAGGTGACTATGGCTACACCTTC. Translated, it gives CASSPRRLKGDYGYTF. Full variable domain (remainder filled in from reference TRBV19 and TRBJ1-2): DGGITQSPKYLFRKEGQNVTLSCEQNLNHDAMYWYRQDPGQGLRLIYYSQIVNDFQKGDIAEGYSVSREKKESFPLTVTSAQKNPTAFYLCASSPRRLKGDYGYTFGSGTRLTVV.

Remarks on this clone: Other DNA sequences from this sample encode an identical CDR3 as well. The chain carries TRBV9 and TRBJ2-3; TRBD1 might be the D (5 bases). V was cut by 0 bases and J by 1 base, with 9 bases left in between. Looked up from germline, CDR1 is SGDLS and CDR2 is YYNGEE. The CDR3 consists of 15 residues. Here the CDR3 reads CASSVVGDGTDTQYF. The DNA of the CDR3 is TGTGCCAGCAGCGTAGTAGGGGATGGCACAGATACGCAGTATTTT.

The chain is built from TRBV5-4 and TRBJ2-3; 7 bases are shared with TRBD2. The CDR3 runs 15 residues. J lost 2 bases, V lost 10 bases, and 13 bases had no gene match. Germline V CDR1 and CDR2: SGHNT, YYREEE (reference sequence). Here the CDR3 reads CAEGSASGDTDTQYF. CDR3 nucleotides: TGTGCCGAGGGGAGCGCTAGCGGTGACACAGATACGCAGTATTTT.

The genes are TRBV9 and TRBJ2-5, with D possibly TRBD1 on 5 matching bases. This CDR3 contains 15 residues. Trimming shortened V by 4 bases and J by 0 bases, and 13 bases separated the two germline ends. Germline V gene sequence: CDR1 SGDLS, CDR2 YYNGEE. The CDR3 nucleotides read TGTGCCAGCAGCCTCCAGGGATCCCACCAAGAGACCCAGTACTTC. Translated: CASSLQGSHQETQYF.

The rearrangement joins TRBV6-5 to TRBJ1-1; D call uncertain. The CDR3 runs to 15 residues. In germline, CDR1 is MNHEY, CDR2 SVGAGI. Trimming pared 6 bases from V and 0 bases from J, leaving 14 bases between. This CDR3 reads CASSFNPGVNTEAFF. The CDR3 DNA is TGTGCCAGCAGCTTCAATCCCGGGGTGAACACTGAAGCTTTCTTT.

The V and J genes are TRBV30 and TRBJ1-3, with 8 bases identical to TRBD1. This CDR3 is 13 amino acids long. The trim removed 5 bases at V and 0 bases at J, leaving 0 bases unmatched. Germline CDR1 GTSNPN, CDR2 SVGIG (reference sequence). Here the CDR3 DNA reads TGTGCCTGGGGACAGGGCTCTGGAAACACCATATATTTT. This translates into CAWGQGSGNTIYF.

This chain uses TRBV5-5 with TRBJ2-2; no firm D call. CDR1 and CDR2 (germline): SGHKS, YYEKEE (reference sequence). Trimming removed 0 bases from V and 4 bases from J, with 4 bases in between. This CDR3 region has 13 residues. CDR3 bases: TGTGCCAGCAGCTTGGTATCCACCGGGGAGCTGTTTTTT. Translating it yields CASSLVSTGELFF.

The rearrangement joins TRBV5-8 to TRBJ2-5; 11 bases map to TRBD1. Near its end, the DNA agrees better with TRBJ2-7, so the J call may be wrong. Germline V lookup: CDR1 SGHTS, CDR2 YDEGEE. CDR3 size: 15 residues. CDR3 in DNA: TGTGCCAGCAGCTTGTACGGGACAGGGGGCTACGAGCAGTACTTC. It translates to CASSLYGTGGYEQYF.

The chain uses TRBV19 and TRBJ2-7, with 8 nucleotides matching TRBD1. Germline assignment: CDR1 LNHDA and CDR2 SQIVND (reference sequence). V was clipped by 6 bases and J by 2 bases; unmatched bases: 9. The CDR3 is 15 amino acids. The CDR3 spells CASSKQGTGTYEQYF. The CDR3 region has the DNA TGTGCCAGTAGCAAGCAAGGGACAGGTACCTACGAGCAGTACTTC.

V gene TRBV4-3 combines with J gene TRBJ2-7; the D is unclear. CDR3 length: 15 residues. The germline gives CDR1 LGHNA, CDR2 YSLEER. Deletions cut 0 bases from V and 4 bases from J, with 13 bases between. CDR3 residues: CASSQDFLTEYEQYF. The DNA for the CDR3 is TGCGCCAGCAGCCAAGATTTTTTAACAGAGTACGAGCAGTACTTC.

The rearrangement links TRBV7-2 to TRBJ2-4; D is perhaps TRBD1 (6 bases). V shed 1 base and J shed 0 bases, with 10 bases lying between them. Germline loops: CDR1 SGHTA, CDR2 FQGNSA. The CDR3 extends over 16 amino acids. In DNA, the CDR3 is TGTGCCAGCAGCTTAGGACAGGCAACAGCCAAAAACATTCAGTACTTC. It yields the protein CASSLGQATAKNIQYF.

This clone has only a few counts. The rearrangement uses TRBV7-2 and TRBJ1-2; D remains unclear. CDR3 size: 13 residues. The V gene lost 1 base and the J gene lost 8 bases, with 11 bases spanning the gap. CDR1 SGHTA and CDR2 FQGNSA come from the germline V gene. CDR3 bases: TGTGCCAGCAGCTTAGGAGGGCAGAAGGGCTACACCTTC. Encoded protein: CASSLGGQKGYTF.

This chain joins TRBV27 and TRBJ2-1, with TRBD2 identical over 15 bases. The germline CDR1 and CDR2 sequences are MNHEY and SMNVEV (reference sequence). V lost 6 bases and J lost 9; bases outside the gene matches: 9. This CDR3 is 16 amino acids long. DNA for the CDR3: TGTGCCAGCAGGATGTGGACTAGCGGGAGGGCCTCTGAGCAGTTCTTC. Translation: CASRMWTSGRASEQFF.

CDR3 coding DNA: TGTGCCAGCAGCTTGCCAGGCCCGAACAATTCACCCCTCCACTTT. Translating it yields CASSLPGPNNSPLHF. The chain recombines TRBV5-4 with TRBJ1-6; D gene ambiguous. The V and J ends lost 1 base and 7 bases respectively, with 12 bases between them. This CDR3 spans 15 amino acids. The germline gives CDR1 SGHNT, CDR2 YYREEE (reference sequence).

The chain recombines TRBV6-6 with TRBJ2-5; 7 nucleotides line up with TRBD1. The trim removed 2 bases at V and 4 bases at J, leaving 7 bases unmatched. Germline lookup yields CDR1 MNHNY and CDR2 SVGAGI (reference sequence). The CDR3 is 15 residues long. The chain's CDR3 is CASSYQGQRGETQYF. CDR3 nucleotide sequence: TGTGCCAGCAGTTACCAGGGACAGCGCGGAGAGACCCAGTACTTC.

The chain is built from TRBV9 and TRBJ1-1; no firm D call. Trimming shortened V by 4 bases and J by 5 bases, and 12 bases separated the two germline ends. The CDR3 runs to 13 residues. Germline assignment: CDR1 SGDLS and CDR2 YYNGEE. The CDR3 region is CASSNQVGTEAFF. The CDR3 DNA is TGTGCCAGCAGCAACCAGGTAGGGACTGAAGCTTTCTTT.

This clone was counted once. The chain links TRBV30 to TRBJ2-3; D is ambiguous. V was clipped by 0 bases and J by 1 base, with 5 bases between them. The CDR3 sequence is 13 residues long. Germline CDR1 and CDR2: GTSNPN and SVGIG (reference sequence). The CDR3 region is CAWSVKGTDTQYF. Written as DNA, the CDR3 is TGTGCCTGGAGTGTAAAGGGCACAGATACGCAGTATTTT.

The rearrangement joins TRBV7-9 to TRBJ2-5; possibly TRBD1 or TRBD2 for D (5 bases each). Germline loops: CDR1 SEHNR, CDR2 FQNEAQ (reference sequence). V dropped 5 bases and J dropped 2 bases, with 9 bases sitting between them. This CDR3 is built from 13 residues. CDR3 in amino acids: CASSPGSQETQYF. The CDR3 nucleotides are TGTGCCAGCAGCCCAGGGAGTCAAGAGACCCAGTACTTC.

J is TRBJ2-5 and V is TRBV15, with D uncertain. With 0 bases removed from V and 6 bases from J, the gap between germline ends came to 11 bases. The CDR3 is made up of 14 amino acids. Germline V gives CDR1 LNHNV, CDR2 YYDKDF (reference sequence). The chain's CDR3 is CATSRDTASQTQYF. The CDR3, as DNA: TGTGCCACCAGCAGAGATACAGCGAGTCAGACCCAGTACTTC. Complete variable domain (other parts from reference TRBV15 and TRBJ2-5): DAMVIQNPRYQVTQFGKPVTLSCSQTLNHNVMYWYQQKSSQAPKLLFHYYDKDFNNEADTPDNFQSRRPNTSFCFLDIRSPGLGDTAMYLCATSRDTASQTQYFGPGTRLLVL.

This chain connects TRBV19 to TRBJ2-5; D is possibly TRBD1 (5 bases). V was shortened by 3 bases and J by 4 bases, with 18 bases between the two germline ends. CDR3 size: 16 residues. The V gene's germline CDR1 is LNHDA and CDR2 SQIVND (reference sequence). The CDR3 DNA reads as TGTGCCAGTAGTATCTATTTGGGCAGGGTGGGAGAGACCCAGTACTTC. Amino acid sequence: CASSIYLGRVGETQYF. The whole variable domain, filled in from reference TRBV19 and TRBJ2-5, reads DGGITQSPKYLFRKEGQNVTLSCEQNLNHDAMYWYRQDPGQGLRLIYYSQIVNDFQKGDIAEGYSVSREKKESFPLTVTSAQKNPTAFYLCASSIYLGRVGETQYFGPGTRLLVL.

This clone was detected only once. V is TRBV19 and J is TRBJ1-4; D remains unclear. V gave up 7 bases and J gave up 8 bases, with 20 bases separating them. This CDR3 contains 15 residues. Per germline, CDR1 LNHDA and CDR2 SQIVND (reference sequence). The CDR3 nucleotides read TGTGCCAGTACCCCGACAAGCTCTCAAGGCGAAAAACTGTTTTTT. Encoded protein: CASTPTSSQGEKLFF.